These 16 T cell receptor beta chains were all obtained from the same sample, sequenced in a study of blood T cell repertoires in COVID-19. Sequencing used immunoSEQ multiplex PCR; TCRdb keeps in-frame clones, though not all of them. The sample has 150,000 to 200,000 clones, more than 75% seen once; the top ten hold less than 20%. The sample comprised PBMCs or T cells enriched from blood (not recorded which). The source of these receptors is a woman between 50 and 59 years old with acute COVID-19.

This chain links TRBV7-9 with TRBJ1-2; 12 nucleotides match TRBD1. Germline assignment: CDR1 SEHNR and CDR2 FQNEAQ (reference sequence). V was pared by 3 bases and J by 8 bases, with 4 bases of the junction left unmatched. The CDR3 spans 14 residues. CDR3 DNA sequence: TGTGCCAGCAGCTTGGGACAGGGGGCGGAGGGCTACACCTTC. Translated: CASSLGQGAEGYTF.

J is TRBJ1-2 and V is TRBV28; D may be TRBD1 (6 bases). The CDR3 extends over 13 amino acids. The germline gives CDR1 MDHEN, CDR2 SYDVKM. Trimming stripped 6 bases from V and 3 bases from J, with 11 bases between. The CDR3 reads CASRPDSYYGYTF. In DNA form, the CDR3 reads TGTGCCAGCAGACCGGACAGCTACTATGGCTACACCTTC.

The chain employs TRBV7-9 and TRBJ2-1; 7 bases map to TRBD2. Germline V gene sequence: CDR1 SEHNR, CDR2 FQNEAQ (reference sequence). V shed 6 bases and J 4 bases; nucleotides not matched to a gene: 9. The CDR3 has 15 residues. The CDR3 bases are TGTGCCAGCAGTTCGCCAGCGGGGCTATACAATGAGCAGTTCTTC. Protein: CASSSPAGLYNEQFF.

J is TRBJ1-1 and V is TRBV6-2 or TRBV6-3, with 7 bases that match TRBD1. The trim removed 0 bases at V and 0 bases at J, leaving 7 bases unmatched. This CDR3 spans 17 amino acids. The germline V gene encodes CDR1 MNHEY and CDR2 SVGEGT. The CDR3 sequence is CASSYSLKGAMNTEAFF. The CDR3 DNA is TGTGCCAGCAGTTACTCCCTAAAGGGGGCTATGAACACTGAAGCTTTCTTT.

This clone was seen a few times. The chain has TRBV7-9 and TRBJ1-2; TRBD1 aligns across 8 bases. The CDR3 has 16 amino acids. CDR1 SEHNR and CDR2 FQNEAQ come from the germline V gene (reference sequence). V dropped 5 bases and J dropped 2; count of bases not matched to a gene: 10. CDR3 nucleotides: TGTGCCAGCAGCAGACAGGGGAGCCCCTTGAACTATGGCTACACCTTC. Encoded protein: CASSRQGSPLNYGYTF.

The chain combines TRBV2 with TRBJ1-2, with 8 bases aligning to TRBD1. The CDR3 is 14 amino acids. After removal of 7 bases from V and 5 bases from J, the junction contained 9 bases not matched to a gene. Per the germline V gene, CDR1 is SNHLY and CDR2 is FYNNEI. The CDR3 nucleotides read TGTGCCAGCACCCTAAATACAGGGGGATATGGCTACACCTTC. Translated: CASTLNTGGYGYTF. The entire variable domain, with the rest obtained from reference TRBV2 and TRBJ1-2, is as follows: EPEVTQTPSHQVTQMGQEVILRCVPISNHLYFYWYRQILGQKVEFLVSFYNNEISEKSEIFDDQFSVERPDGSNFTLKIRSTKLEDSAMYFCASTLNTGGYGYTFGSGTRLTVV.

The chain combines TRBV24-1 with TRBJ2-5; 8 bases are shared with TRBD1. CDR3 length: 14 amino acids. The junction had 3 bases not matched to a gene; V was cut back by 6 bases and J by 1 base. Germline V gene lookup returns CDR1 KGHDR and CDR2 SFDVKD. CDR3 residues: CATSQGQGQETQYF. CDR3 DNA: TGTGCCACCAGTCAAGGACAGGGCCAAGAGACCCAGTACTTC.

V gene TRBV7-2 combines with J gene TRBJ1-2; 8 bases are a match to TRBD1. In germline, CDR1 is SGHTA, CDR2 FQGNSA. The J segment lost 4 bases and the V segment lost 5 bases, leaving 9 bases of the junction unmatched. The CDR3 is 15 residues long. The DNA for the CDR3 is TGTGCCAGCAGCCCCGGACAGGGAAGGAGCTATGGCTACACCTTC. This sequence encodes CASSPGQGRSYGYTF.

This sequence joins TRBV4-1 and TRBJ1-5, with 10 bases that match TRBD1. Germline V lookup: CDR1 MGHRA, CDR2 YSYEKL. V lost 4 bases, J lost 6 bases, and 6 bases stayed unmatched. The CDR3 covers 15 residues. Here the CDR3 reads CASSPGQGSIQPQHF. Here the CDR3 DNA reads TGCGCCAGCAGCCCGGGACAGGGGTCGATTCAGCCCCAGCATTTT.

The rearrangement links TRBV5-6 to TRBJ2-7; D is possibly TRBD1 (6 bases). Germline V gene sequence: CDR1 SGHDT, CDR2 YYEEEE. V lost 6 bases and J lost 7, with 14 bases in between. This CDR3 spans 12 amino acids. Here the CDR3 reads CASIGQLGEQYV. The CDR3 DNA reads TGTGCCAGCATCGGACAGCTCGGGGAGCAGTACGTC.

This chain joins TRBV2 and TRBJ1-5, with no clear D. V was trimmed by 6 bases and J by 5 bases, leaving 11 bases between them. The length of the CDR3 is 13 residues. The V gene's germline CDR1 is SNHLY and CDR2 FYNNEI. CDR3 sequence (DNA): TGTGCCAGCAGGTTTTCAGTCGATCAGCCCCAGCATTTT. Its translation is CASRFSVDQPQHF.

The chain recombines TRBV28 with TRBJ1-4; a possible D gene is TRBD1 (6 bases). Germline loops: CDR1 MDHEN, CDR2 SYDVKM. The CDR3 loop spans 15 amino acids. The V end lost 6 bases, the J end lost 2 bases, and 13 bases lay between the germline ends. The CDR3 coding sequence is TGTGCCAGCAGCCAGGGGAGCACGACTAATGAAAAACTGTTTTTT. The encoded protein is CASSQGSTTNEKLFF.

V usage is TRBV27 and J usage is TRBJ1-2, with a weak D call TRBD1 (6 bases). Germline V lookup: CDR1 MNHEY, CDR2 SMNVEV (reference sequence). V lost 2 bases to trimming and J lost 1 base, with 14 bases between them. The CDR3 spans 16 residues. The CDR3 region is CASSLKGGSHNYGYTF. CDR3 nucleotide sequence: TGTGCCAGCAGTTTAAAGGGGGGGTCCCATAACTATGGCTACACCTTC.

This chain connects TRBV2 to TRBJ1-4; no clear D gene. Germline V gene sequence: CDR1 SNHLY, CDR2 FYNNEI. This CDR3 contains 13 residues. V was clipped by 7 bases and J by 3 bases, with 9 bases between them. The CDR3, as DNA: TGTGCCAGCATGAAGGGAGCTAATGAAAAACTGTTTTTT. It translates to CASMKGANEKLFF.

This chain uses TRBV3-1 (or the pseudogene TRBV3-2) with TRBJ1-6; TRBD1 aligns across 9 bases. The CDR3 loop spans 16 amino acids. Per the germline V gene, CDR1 is LGHDT and CDR2 is YNNKEL (reference sequence). With 5 bases clipped from V and 6 bases from J, the junction kept 8 bases outside the gene matches. The DNA of the CDR3 is TGTGCCAGCAGCGACCCCGGGACAGGGATTAATTCACCCCTCCACTTT. Translating it yields CASSDPGTGINSPLHF.

J is TRBJ2-1 and V is TRBV7-8; 11 bases are a match to TRBD1. The CDR3 contains 15 residues. Germline trimming cut 5 bases from V and 3 bases from J; bases unmatched to any gene: 3. CDR1 SGHVS and CDR2 FQNEAQ come from the germline V gene. CDR3 DNA sequence: TGTGCCAGCAGCCCGGACAGGGGGCTCTACAATGAGCAGTTCTTC. Protein sequence: CASSPDRGLYNEQFF.